This TCR beta chain originates from a study of regulatory T cells in long-lasting Graves disease. Time point in this sample: newly diagnosed GD, antithyroid drugs for less than 3 months. Construction of the TCR library relied on RNA isolated from PBMCs. Study results and caveats: Peripheral blood was the sole material, not thyroid tissue.

On this clonotype: As yet, its antigen is unknown.

The authors built TCR beta libraries using iRepertoire HTBI primers and Arm-PCR of CDR3 regions. TCRdb re-analysed the multiplex PCR reads in MiXCR, keeping a single row per CDR3 protein. The sample holds some 450,000 distinct CDR3 sequences; about 17% are singletons and the top ten take around a tenth. Germline V lookup: CDR1 MGHRA, CDR2 YSYEKL. V was pared by 0 bases and J by 0 bases, with 8 bases between. CDR3 length: 15 amino acids. Separately, the same data were catalogued under a study of T cells in Graves' hyperthyroidism and ophthalmopathy.

This chain links TRBV4-1 with TRBJ2-5; D ambiguous. This TCR came from a woman aged 30 to 39 with Graves disease. The starting material was peripheral blood mononuclear cells (PBMCs), obtained at new diagnosis, from a patient treated with antithyroid drugs. CDR3 in DNA: TGCGCCAGCAGCCAAGAGGGGAAGTACCAAGAGACCCAGTACTTC. It codes for CASSQEGKYQETQYF.